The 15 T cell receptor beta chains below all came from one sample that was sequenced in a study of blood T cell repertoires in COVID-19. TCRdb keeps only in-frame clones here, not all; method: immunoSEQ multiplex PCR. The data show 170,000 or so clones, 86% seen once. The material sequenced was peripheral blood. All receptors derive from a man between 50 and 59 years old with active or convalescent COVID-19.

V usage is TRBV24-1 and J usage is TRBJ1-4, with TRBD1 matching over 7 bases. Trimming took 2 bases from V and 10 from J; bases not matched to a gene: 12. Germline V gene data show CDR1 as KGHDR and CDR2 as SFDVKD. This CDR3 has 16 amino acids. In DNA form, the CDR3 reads TGTGCCACCAGTGATTCCCGTGCAGGGGGATCTGGAAAACTGTTTTTT. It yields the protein CATSDSRAGGSGKLFF.

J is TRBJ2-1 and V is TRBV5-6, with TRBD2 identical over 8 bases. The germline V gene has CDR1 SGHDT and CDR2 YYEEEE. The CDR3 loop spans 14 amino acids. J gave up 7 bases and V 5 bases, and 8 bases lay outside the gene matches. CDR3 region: CASSTTTGGNEQFF. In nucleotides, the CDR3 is TGTGCCAGCAGTACCACGACGGGGGGGAATGAGCAGTTCTTC.

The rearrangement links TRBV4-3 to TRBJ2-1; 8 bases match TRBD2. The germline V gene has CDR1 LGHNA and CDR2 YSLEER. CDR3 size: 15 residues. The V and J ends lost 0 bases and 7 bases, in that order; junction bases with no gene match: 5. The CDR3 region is CASSQDQRGINEQFF. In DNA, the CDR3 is TGCGCCAGCAGCCAAGACCAGCGGGGGATTAATGAGCAGTTCTTC.

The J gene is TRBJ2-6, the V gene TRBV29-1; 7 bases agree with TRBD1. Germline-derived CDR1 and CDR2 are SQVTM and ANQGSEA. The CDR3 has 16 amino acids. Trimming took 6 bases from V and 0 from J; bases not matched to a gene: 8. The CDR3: CSVLRGSSSGANVLTF. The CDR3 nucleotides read TGCAGCGTACTCAGGGGGTCTAGCTCTGGGGCCAACGTCCTGACTTTC. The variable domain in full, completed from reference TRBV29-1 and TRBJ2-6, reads SAVISQKPSRDICQRGTSLTIQCQVDSQVTMMFWYRQQPGQSLTLIATANQGSEATYESGFVIDKFPISRPNLTFSTLTVSNMSPEDSSIYLCSVLRGSSSGANVLTFGAGSRLTVL.

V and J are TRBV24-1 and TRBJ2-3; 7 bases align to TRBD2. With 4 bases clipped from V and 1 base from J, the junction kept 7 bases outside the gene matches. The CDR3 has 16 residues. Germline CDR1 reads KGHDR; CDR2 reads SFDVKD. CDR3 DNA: TGTGCCACCAGTGAATCAGCGGGATACCGCACAGATACGCAGTATTTT. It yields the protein CATSESAGYRTDTQYF.

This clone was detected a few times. DNA for the CDR3: TGCGCCAGCAGCCAAGAGTCCAGTCCCTTCTCTGGAAACACCATATATTTT. It encodes CASSQESSPFSGNTIYF. V usage is TRBV4-3 and J usage is TRBJ1-3; D call uncertain. V was clipped by 0 bases and J by 0 bases, with 12 bases between them. Germline values: CDR1 LGHNA, CDR2 YSLEER. The CDR3 sequence is 17 residues long.

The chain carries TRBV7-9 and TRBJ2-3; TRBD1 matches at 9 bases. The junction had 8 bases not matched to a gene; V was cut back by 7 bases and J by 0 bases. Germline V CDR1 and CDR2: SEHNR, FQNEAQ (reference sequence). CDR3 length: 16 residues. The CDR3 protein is CASTPWDRASTDTQYF. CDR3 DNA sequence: TGTGCCAGCACCCCTTGGGACAGGGCTAGCACAGATACGCAGTATTTT.

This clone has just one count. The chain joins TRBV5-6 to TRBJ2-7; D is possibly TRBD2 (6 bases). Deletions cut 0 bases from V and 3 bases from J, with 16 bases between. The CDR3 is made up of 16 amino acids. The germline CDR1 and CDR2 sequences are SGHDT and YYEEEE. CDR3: CASSLAGRDSFYEQYF. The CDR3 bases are TGTGCCAGCAGCTTGGCAGGTCGGGACTCCTTCTACGAGCAGTACTTC.

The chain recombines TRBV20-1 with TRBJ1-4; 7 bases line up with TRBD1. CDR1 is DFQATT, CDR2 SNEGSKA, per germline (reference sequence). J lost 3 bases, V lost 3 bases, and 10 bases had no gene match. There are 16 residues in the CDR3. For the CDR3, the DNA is TGCAGTGCTAGTAGTGCGGAGGGGGCCGCTAATGAAAAACTGTTTTTT. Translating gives CSASSAEGAANEKLFF.

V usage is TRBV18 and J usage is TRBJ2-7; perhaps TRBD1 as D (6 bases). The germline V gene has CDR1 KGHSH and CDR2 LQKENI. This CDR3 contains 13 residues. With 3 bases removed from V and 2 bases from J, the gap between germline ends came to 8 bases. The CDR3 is CASSPGTPYEQYF. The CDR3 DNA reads TGTGCCAGCTCACCTGGGACACCCTACGAGCAGTACTTC.

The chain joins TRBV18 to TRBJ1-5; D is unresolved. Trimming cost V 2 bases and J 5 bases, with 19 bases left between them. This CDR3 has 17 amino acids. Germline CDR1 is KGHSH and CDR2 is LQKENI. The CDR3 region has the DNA TGTGCCAGCTCACCATTTAGTACGGGGAAGGTTGATCAGCCCCAGCATTTT. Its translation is CASSPFSTGKVDQPQHF.

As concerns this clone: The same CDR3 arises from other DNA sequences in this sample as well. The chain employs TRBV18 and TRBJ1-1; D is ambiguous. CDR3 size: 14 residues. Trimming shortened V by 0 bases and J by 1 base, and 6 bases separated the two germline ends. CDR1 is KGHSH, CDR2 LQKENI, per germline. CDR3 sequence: CASSPPRGNTEAFF. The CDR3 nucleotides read TGTGCCAGCTCACCACCTCGAGGGAACACTGAAGCTTTCTTT.

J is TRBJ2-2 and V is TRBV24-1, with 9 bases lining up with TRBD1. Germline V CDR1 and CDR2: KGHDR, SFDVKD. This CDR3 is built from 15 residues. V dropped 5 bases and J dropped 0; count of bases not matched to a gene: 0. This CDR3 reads CATSGTGANTGELFF. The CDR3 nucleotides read TGTGCCACCAGTGGGACAGGGGCGAACACCGGGGAGCTGTTTTTT.

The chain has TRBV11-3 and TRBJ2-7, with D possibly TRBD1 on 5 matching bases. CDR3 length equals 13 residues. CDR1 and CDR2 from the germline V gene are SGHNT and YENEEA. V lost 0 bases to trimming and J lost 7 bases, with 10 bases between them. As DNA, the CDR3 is TGTGCCAGCAGCTTAGAAGGGGTCGGTGAGCAGTACTTC. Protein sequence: CASSLEGVGEQYF. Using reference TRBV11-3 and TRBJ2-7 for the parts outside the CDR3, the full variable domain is EAGVVQSPRYKIIEKKQPVAFWCNPISGHNTLYWYLQNLGQGPELLIRYENEEAVDDSQLPKDRFSAERLKGVDSTLKIQPAELGDSAVYLCASSLEGVGEQYFGPGTRLTVT.

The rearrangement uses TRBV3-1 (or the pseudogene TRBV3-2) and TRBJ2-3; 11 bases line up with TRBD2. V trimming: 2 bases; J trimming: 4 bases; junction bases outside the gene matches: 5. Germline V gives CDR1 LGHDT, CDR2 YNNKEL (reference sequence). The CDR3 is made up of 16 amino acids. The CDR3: CASSQRLAGSSDTQYF. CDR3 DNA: TGTGCCAGCAGCCAAAGACTAGCGGGAAGCTCAGATACGCAGTATTTT.